The 6 T cell receptor beta chains below all came from one sample that was sequenced in a study of early T cells in non-severe SARS-CoV-2 infection. TCRdb recomputed calls from the 5' RACE reads with MiXCR, one row per CDR3 protein. The sample lists some 91,000 distinct CDR3 sequences; roughly 9.6% were seen once. The input for sequencing was whole blood, taken at baseline. The origin of the receptors is an adult who was a healthcare worker with PCR-confirmed SARS-CoV-2 infection or an uninfected control (not recorded which).

This clonotype was counted at least ten times. The chain uses TRBV20-1 and TRBJ2-1; perhaps D is TRBD1 or TRBD2 (6 bases each). The CDR3 is made up of 13 amino acids. Germline V CDR1 and CDR2: DFQATT, SNEGSKA (reference sequence). V lost 6 bases, J lost 5 bases, and 14 bases lay in between. The CDR3 sequence is CSATLRGDNEQFF. The CDR3 nucleotides are TGCAGTGCCACCCTTAGGGGGGACAATGAGCAGTTCTTC.

This clonotype was observed at least ten times. The chain has TRBV2 and TRBJ1-5; D is perhaps TRBD1 (6 bases). The CDR3 has 14 amino acids. The germline V gene encodes CDR1 SNHLY and CDR2 FYNNEI. V dropped 3 bases and J dropped 2 bases, with 8 bases sitting between them. The CDR3 here is CASSEQGRNQPQHF. The DNA of the CDR3 is TGTGCCAGCAGTGAGCAGGGGCGCAATCAGCCCCAGCATTTT.

This clonotype was seen at least ten times. The CDR3 protein is CSARDPLAGTIPLREQFF. The CDR3 nucleotides read TGCAGTGCTAGAGATCCCCTAGCGGGCACAATCCCGTTGAGGGAGCAGTTCTTC. The rearrangement joins TRBV20-1 to TRBJ2-1, with 8 nucleotides matching TRBD2. V lost 0 bases, J lost 10 bases, and 20 bases stayed unmatched. Germline V lookup: CDR1 DFQATT, CDR2 SNEGSKA (reference sequence). CDR3 length: 18 amino acids.

This clonotype was seen a handful of times. The V gene is TRBV29-1, the J gene TRBJ2-1; 7 positions match TRBD1. CDR3 length: 13 amino acids. V gave up 6 bases and J gave up 4 bases; unmatched junction bases: 6. The germline V gene encodes CDR1 SQVTM and CDR2 ANQGSEA. For the CDR3, the DNA is TGCAGCGTCCCCGGGACAGAGTACAATGAGCAGTTCTTC. Its translation: CSVPGTEYNEQFF.

This clonotype was detected ten times or more. The rearrangement uses TRBV5-8 and TRBJ1-2, with 9 bases fitting TRBD1. CDR1 is SGHTS, CDR2 YDEGEE, per germline. The ends lost 4 bases at V and 8 bases at J; junction bases unmatched: 9. The CDR3 loop spans 14 amino acids. Written as DNA, the CDR3 is TGTGCCAGCAGCCGACTACAGGGGGCAGGAGGCTACACCTTC. Protein product: CASSRLQGAGGYTF.

The table lists this clonotype with many counts. The chain recombines TRBV12-3 or TRBV12-4 with TRBJ1-1; no firm D call. The CDR3 is 13 amino acids. The germline V and J ends were trimmed by 6 bases and 1 base, with 9 bases remaining between them. The chain's CDR3 is CASRREWNTEAFF. DNA of the CDR3: TGTGCCAGCAGACGGGAATGGAACACTGAAGCTTTCTTT.